These T cell receptor beta chains were read from a single sample in a study of blood T cell repertoires in COVID-19. The assay was immunoSEQ multiplex PCR, and TCRdb's table has in-frame clones only and misses some. The repertoire holds approximately 88,000 clones, over 70% seen once, with roughly 8.2% in the top ten. Sequenced material: peripheral blood. The receptor source for this set is a man aged 45-65 years who had recovered from COVID-19. Each CDR3 is given with its conserved first and last residue. Each record gives: D gene, V gene, clone size, J gene, CDR3 DNA, CDR3 protein. D genes are given only for firm matches. Only part of the rows carry a size: once, few, many, or a class if the clone is expanded.

d_call: .
v_call: TRBV6-5
clone_size: .
j_call: TRBJ1-1
cdr3_nt: TGTGCCAGCAGTTACGGTGGGAGGAACACTGAAGCTTTCTTT
cdr3_aa: CASSYGGRNTEAFF

d_call: TRBD1
v_call: TRBV10-1
clone_size: .
j_call: TRBJ2-5
cdr3_nt: TGCGCCAGCAACCGGGACAGGGATGAGACCCAGTACTTC
cdr3_aa: CASNRDRDETQYF

d_call: TRBD1
v_call: TRBV30
clone_size: .
j_call: TRBJ1-5
cdr3_nt: TGTGCCTGGAGCAGACAGGGGGGTCAGCCCCAGCATTTT
cdr3_aa: CAWSRQGGQPQHF

d_call: TRBD1
v_call: TRBV2
clone_size: .
j_call: TRBJ2-2
cdr3_nt: TGTGCCAGCATGGGGACAGGGTGGAACACCGGGGAGCTGTTTTTT
cdr3_aa: CASMGTGWNTGELFF

d_call: TRBD1
v_call: TRBV9
clone_size: .
j_call: TRBJ1-2
cdr3_nt: TGTGCCAGCAGCGCAACAGGGGTGGGAGGCTACACCTTC
cdr3_aa: CASSATGVGGYTF

d_call: TRBD1
v_call: TRBV3-1/TRBV3-2
clone_size: many
j_call: TRBJ2-7
cdr3_nt: TGTGCCAGCAGCCTAAGACAGGGATTAAACTACGAGCAGTACTTC
cdr3_aa: CASSLRQGLNYEQYF

d_call: .
v_call: TRBV20-1
clone_size: .
j_call: TRBJ1-1
cdr3_nt: TGCAGTGCTAGTCGGGTGGGTGGGTTCAACACTGAAGCTTTCTTT
cdr3_aa: CSASRVGGFNTEAFF

d_call: .
v_call: TRBV5-1
clone_size: .
j_call: TRBJ2-7
cdr3_nt: TGCGCCAGCAGTTCTGAAGGGGGCTACGAGCAGTACTTC
cdr3_aa: CASSSEGGYEQYF

d_call: TRBD1
v_call: TRBV2
clone_size: .
j_call: TRBJ2-7
cdr3_nt: TGTGCCAGCAGCCGGGACAGGGGAGCCTACGAGCAGTACTTC
cdr3_aa: CASSRDRGAYEQYF

d_call: TRBD1
v_call: TRBV5-1
clone_size: .
j_call: TRBJ1-1
cdr3_nt: TGCGCCAGCAGCTTGGAGGACAGGGCGGTCGCTGAAGCTTTCTTT
cdr3_aa: CASSLEDRAVAEAFF

d_call: TRBD2
v_call: TRBV7-2
clone_size: once
j_call: TRBJ2-3
cdr3_nt: TGTGCCAGCAGCTTAGCGCTGCGCGGGAGGGACAGAGATACGCAGTATTTT
cdr3_aa: CASSLALRGRDRDTQYF

d_call: TRBD1
v_call: TRBV18
clone_size: .
j_call: TRBJ2-5
cdr3_nt: TGTGCCAGCTCACTTTTCCGGGACAGGGTTGAGACCCAGTACTTC
cdr3_aa: CASSLFRDRVETQYF

d_call: .
v_call: TRBV18
clone_size: .
j_call: TRBJ1-3
cdr3_nt: TGTGCCAGCTCACCGGTTTTGAAGAGCTCTGGAAACACCATATATTTT
cdr3_aa: CASSPVLKSSGNTIYF